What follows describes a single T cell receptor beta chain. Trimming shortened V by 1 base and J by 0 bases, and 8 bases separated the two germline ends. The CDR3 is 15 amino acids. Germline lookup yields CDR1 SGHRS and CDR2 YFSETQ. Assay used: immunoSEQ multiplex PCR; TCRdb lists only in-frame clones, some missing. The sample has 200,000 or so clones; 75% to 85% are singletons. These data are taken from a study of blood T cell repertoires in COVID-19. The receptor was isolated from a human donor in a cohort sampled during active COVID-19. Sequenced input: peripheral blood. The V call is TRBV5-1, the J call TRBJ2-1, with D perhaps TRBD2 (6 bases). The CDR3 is CASSLLANSYNEQFF. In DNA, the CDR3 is TGCGCCAGCAGCTTGCTAGCGAACTCCTACAATGAGCAGTTCTTC.